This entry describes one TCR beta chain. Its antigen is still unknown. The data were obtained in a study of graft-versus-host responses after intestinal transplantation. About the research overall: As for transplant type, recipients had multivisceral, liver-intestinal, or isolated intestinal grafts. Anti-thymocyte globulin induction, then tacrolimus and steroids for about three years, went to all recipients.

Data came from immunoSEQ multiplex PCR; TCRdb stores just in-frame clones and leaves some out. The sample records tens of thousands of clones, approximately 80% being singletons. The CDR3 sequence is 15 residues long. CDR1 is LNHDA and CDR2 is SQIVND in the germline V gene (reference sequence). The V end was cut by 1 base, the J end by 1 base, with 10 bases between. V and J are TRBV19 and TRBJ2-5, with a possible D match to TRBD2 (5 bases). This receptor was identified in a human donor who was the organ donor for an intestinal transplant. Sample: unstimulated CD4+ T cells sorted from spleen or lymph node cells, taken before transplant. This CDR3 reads CASSIARGFQETQYF. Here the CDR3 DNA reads TGTGCCAGTAGTATAGCTAGAGGGTTCCAAGAGACCCAGTACTTC.